The TCR beta chain under discussion was sequenced for a study of blood T cells in healthy people across ages. Across the study: When template switching was applied, about one barcoded beta molecule was captured per two T cells.

On this clonotype: Its matching antigen is unknown.

A second PCR of about 7 to 12 cycles used a sample-barcoded 5' primer and a J-beta primer mix. TCRdb reprocessed the 5' RACE reads with MiXCR, giving one entry per CDR3 protein. Of about 760,000 distinct CDR3 sequences listed, around 25% are singletons. Those donating, healthy Caucasian individuals from Russia, were aged roughly 6 to 100. The trim removed 1 base at V and 4 bases at J, leaving 9 bases unmatched. Germline-derived CDR1 and CDR2 are SGHVS and FNYEAQ. The CDR3 totals 16 residues. Study-level results: In older individuals, TCR beta diversity per million T cells was lower, falling roughly linearly with age.

The sample was also linked to a second study, of T cells of mothers and their children.

The sequence came from a boy under 18 in good health. The rearrangement uses TRBV7-6 and TRBJ2-7; 8 nucleotides agree with TRBD2. The sequenced sample consisted of blood. CDR3 loop: CASSLESGLGAYEQYF. The CDR3 DNA reads TGTGCCAGCAGCTTAGAGTCGGGACTAGGGGCTTACGAGCAGTACTTC.